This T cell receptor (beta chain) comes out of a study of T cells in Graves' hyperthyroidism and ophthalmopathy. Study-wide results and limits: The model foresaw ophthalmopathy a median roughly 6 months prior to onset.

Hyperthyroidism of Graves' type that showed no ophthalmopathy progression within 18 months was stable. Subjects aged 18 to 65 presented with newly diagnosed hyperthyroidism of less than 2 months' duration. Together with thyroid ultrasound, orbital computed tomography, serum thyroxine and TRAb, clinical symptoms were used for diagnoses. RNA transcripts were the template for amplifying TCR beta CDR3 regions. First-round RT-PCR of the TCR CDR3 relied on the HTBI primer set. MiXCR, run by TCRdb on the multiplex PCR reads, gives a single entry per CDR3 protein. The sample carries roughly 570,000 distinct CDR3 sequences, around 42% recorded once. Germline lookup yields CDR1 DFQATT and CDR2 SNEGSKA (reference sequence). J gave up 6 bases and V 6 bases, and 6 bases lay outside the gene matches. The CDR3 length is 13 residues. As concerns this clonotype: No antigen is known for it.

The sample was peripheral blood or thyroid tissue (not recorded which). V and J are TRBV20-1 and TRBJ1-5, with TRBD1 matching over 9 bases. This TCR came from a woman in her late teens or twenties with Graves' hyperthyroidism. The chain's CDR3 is CSARTGGSQPQHF. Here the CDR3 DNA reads TGCAGTGCGAGAACAGGGGGCTCTCAGCCCCAGCATTTT.